This note documents a single T cell receptor beta chain sequence. The antigen is not known. These data are taken from a study of cytomegalovirus exposure and HLA in healthy donors. On the study more broadly: Drawn from HLA-typed donors, tens of millions of unique TCRs were held in an early data release.

Donors consisted of healthy bone marrow donors. This CDR3 comprises 13 residues. V gave up 0 bases and J gave up 1 base, with 4 bases separating them. Germline values: CDR1 SGHRS, CDR2 YFSETQ. The PCR employed 60 Vbeta primers together with 13 Jbeta primers. Here immunoSEQ multiplex PCR was the method, and the copy in TCRdb shows in-frame clones only, minus some. The sample lists about 140,000 clones, about two thirds occurring once. Study-wide findings and caveats: The study had only CMV serostatus as immune exposure information. A missense variant in DCLRE1C was later tied to TCR beta V- and J-gene trimming.

This clonotype was sampled from a man aged 60 to 69 in good health and CMV-seronegative. This sequence joins TRBV5-1 and TRBJ1-1; no definite D call. The sequenced material came from PBMCs. CDR3 protein: CASSLDWNTEAFF. CDR3 nucleotide sequence: TGCGCCAGCAGCTTGGACTGGAACACTGAAGCTTTCTTT.